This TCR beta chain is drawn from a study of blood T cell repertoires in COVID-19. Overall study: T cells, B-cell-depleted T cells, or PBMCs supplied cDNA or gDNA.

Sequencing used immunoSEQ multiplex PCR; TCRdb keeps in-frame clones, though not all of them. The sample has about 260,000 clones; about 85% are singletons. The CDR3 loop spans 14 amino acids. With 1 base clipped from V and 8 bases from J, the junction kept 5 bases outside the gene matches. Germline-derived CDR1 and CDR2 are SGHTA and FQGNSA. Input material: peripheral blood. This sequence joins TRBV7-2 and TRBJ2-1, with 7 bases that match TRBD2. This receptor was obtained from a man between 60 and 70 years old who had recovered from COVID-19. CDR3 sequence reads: CASSLGLGGDEQFF. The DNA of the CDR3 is TGTGCCAGCAGCTTAGGTTTGGGAGGGGATGAGCAGTTCTTC. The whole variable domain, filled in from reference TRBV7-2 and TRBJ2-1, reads GAGVSQSPSNKVTEKGKDVELRCDPISGHTALYWYRQSLGQGLEFLIYFQGNSAPDKSGLPSDRFSAERTGGSVSTLTIQRTQQEDSAVYLCASSLGLGGDEQFFGPGTRLTVL.